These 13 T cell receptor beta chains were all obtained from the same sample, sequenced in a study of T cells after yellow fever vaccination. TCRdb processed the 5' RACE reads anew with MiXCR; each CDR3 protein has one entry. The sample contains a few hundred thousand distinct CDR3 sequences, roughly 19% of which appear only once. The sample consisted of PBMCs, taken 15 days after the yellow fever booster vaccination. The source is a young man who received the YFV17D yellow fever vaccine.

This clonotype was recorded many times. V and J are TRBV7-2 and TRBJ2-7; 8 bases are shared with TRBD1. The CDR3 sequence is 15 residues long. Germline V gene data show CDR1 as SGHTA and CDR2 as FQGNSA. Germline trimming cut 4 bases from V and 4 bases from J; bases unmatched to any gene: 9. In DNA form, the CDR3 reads TGTGCCAGCAGCTCCCGGGCAGGGGGCCTTTACGAGCAGTACTTC. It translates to CASSSRAGGLYEQYF. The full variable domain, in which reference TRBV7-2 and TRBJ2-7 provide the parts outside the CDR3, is GAGVSQSPSNKVTEKGKDVELRCDPISGHTALYWYRQSLGQGLEFLIYFQGNSAPDKSGLPSDRFSAERTGGSVSTLTIQRTQQEDSAVYLCASSSRAGGLYEQYFGPGTRLTVT.

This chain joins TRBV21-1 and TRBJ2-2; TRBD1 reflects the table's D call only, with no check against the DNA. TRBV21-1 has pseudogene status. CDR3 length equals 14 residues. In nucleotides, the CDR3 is TGTGCCAGCCAGGGGGAGAGGGTGGCCGGGGAGCTGTTTTTT. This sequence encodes CASQGERVAGELFF.

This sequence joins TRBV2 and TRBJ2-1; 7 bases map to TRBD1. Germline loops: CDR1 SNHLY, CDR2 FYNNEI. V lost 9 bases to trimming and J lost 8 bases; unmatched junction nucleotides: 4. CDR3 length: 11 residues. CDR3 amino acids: CASTQGYEQFF. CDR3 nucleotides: TGTGCCAGTACACAGGGGTATGAGCAGTTCTTC.

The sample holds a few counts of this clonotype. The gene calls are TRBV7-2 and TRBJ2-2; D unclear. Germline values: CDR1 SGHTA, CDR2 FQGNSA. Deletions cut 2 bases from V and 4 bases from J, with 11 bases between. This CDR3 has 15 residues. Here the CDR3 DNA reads TGTGCCAGCAGCTTAAGGTTGGCGTCCACCGGGGAGCTGTTTTTT. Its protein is CASSLRLASTGELFF.

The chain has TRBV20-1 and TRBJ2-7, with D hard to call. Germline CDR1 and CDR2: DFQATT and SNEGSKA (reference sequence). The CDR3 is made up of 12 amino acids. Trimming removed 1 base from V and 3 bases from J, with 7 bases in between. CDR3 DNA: TGCAGTGCTAGAGGTGGGCTCTACGAGCAGTACTTC. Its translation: CSARGGLYEQYF.

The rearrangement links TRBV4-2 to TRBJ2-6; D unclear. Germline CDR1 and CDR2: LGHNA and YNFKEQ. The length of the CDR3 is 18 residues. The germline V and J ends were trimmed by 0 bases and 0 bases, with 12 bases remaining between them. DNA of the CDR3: TGTGCCAGCAGCCAAGATTTTATGGCGGACTCTGGGGCCAACGTCCTGACTTTC. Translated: CASSQDFMADSGANVLTF.

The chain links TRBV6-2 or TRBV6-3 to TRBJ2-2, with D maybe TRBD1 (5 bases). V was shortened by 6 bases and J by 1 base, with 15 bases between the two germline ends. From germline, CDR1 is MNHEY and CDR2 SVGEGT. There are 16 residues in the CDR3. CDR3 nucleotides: TGTGCCAGCAGCGGGTCACAGGCGAGGAACACCGGGGAGCTGTTTTTT. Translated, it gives CASSGSQARNTGELFF.

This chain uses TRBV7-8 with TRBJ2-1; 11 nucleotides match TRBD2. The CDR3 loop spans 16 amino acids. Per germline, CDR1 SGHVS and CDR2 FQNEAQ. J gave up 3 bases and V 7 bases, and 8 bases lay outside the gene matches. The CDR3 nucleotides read TGTGCCAGCACCAAGTCACTAGCGGGGGTCTACAATGAGCAGTTCTTC. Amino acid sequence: CASTKSLAGVYNEQFF.

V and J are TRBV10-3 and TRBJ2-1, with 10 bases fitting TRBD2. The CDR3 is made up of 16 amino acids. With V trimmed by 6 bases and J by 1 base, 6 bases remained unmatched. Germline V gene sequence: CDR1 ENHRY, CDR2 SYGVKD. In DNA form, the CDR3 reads TGTGCCATCAGGACTTCTAGCGGGGGTTCCTACAATGAGCAGTTCTTC. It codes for CAIRTSSGGSYNEQFF.

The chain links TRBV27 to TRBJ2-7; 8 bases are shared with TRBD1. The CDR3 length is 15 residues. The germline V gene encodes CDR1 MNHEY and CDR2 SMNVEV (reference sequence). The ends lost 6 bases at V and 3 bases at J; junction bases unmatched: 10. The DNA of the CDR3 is TGTGCCAGCAGCCGCAGGGGGCCGGCCTTCTACGAGCAGTACTTC. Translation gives CASSRRGPAFYEQYF.

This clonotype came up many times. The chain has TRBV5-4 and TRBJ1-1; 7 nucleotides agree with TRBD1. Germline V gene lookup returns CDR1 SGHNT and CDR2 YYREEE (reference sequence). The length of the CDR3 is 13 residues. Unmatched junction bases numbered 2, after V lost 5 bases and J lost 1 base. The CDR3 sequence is CASSWDRNTEAFF. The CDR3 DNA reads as TGTGCCAGCAGTTGGGACAGGAACACTGAAGCTTTCTTT.

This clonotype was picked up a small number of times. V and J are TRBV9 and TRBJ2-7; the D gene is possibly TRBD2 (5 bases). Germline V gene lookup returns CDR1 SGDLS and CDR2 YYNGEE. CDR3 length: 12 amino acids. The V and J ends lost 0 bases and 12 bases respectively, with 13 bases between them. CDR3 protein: CASSVDGKVMYF. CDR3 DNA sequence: TGTGCCAGCAGCGTAGACGGGAAAGTCATGTACTTC.

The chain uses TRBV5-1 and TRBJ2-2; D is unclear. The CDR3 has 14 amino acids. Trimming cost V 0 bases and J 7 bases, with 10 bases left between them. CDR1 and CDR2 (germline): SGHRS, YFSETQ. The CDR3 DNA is TGCGCCAGCAGCTTGGGGAGAGGTAACGGGGAGCTGTTTTTT. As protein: CASSLGRGNGELFF.